Shown below are 26 T cell receptor beta chains from a single sample sequenced in a study of blood T cell repertoires in COVID-19. Generated by immunoSEQ multiplex PCR, the TCRdb table keeps only in-frame clones and is missing some. The sample consists of roughly 200,000 clones, approximately 90% of them appearing once. Sequenced sample: PBMCs or T cells enriched from blood (not recorded which). These receptors all come from a woman aged 25-40 years who had recovered from COVID-19.

The CDR3 spells CSVEGGGQGAYGYTF. The CDR3 region has the DNA TGCAGCGTTGAAGGGGGCGGACAGGGGGCCTATGGCTACACCTTC. This chain links TRBV29-1 with TRBJ1-2, with 11 bases matching TRBD1. The junction had 5 bases not matched to a gene; V was cut back by 1 base and J by 4 bases. This CDR3 comprises 15 residues. Germline V gene data show CDR1 as SQVTM and CDR2 as ANQGSEA.

The chain couples TRBV5-5 to TRBJ1-1; 8 positions match TRBD1. The germline gives CDR1 SGHKS, CDR2 YYEKEE (reference sequence). Trimming at V came to 0 bases and at J to 5 bases, leaving 3 bases not matched to a gene. CDR3 length: 14 residues. This CDR3 is CASSLAGGWTEAFF. The DNA for the CDR3 is TGTGCCAGCAGCTTGGCAGGGGGCTGGACTGAAGCTTTCTTT.

This clone was found once. This CDR3 is CSVAGQDHYEQYF. CDR3 sequence (DNA): TGCAGCGTTGCAGGACAGGATCACTACGAGCAGTACTTC. The rearrangement uses TRBV29-1 and TRBJ2-7; 7 bases match TRBD1. Germline V gene data show CDR1 as SQVTM and CDR2 as ANQGSEA. This CDR3 is 13 amino acids long. V gave up 4 bases and J gave up 3 bases; unmatched junction bases: 6.

This chain joins TRBV7-2 and TRBJ1-5; D not resolved. The germline CDR1 and CDR2 sequences are SGHTA and FQGNSA. The V gene lost 1 base and the J gene lost 7 bases, with 14 bases spanning the gap. The CDR3 length is 15 residues. The CDR3: CASSLEVTARQPQHF. The CDR3, as DNA: TGTGCCAGCAGCTTAGAAGTTACCGCCCGGCAGCCCCAGCATTTT.

V is TRBV9 and J is TRBJ1-4, with D possibly TRBD1 on 6 matching bases. The CDR3 has 15 residues. Looked up from germline, CDR1 is SGDLS and CDR2 is YYNGEE. V dropped 0 bases and J dropped 8 bases, with 14 bases sitting between them. The CDR3 here is CASSVGLGTPEKLFF. The CDR3 bases are TGTGCCAGCAGCGTAGGATTGGGGACACCAGAAAAACTGTTTTTT.

The chain recombines TRBV2 with TRBJ1-2; 9 positions match TRBD1. Germline V gene data show CDR1 as SNHLY and CDR2 as FYNNEI. The V and J ends lost 4 bases and 3 bases, in that order; junction bases with no gene match: 6. The CDR3 spans 15 residues. CDR3 sequence: CASSAFTGGDYGYTF. The CDR3 DNA reads as TGTGCCAGCAGTGCCTTCACAGGGGGCGACTATGGCTACACCTTC.

The table lists this clone with a count of one. The chain has TRBV19 and TRBJ1-2, with D perhaps TRBD1 (5 bases). The ends were cut back, 1 base at V and 8 bases at J, with 14 bases in the middle. CDR3 length: 14 residues. The germline gives CDR1 LNHDA, CDR2 SQIVND (reference sequence). CDR3 DNA: TGTGCCAGTAGTATAGGTGCCAGGGTGAGGGGCTACACCTTC. Translating gives CASSIGARVRGYTF.

The V call is TRBV27, the J call TRBJ1-2; D not resolved. V was pared by 2 bases and J by 4 bases, with 17 bases between. Germline CDR1 MNHEY, CDR2 SMNVEV (reference sequence). The CDR3 sequence is 16 residues long. The CDR3 nucleotides are TGTGCCAGCAGTTTACTCCCGACTGCGGAGATCTATGGCTACACCTTC. This gives the protein CASSLLPTAEIYGYTF.

The J gene is TRBJ2-3, the V gene TRBV7-2; 8 bases align to TRBD1. CDR1 and CDR2 from the germline V gene are SGHTA and FQGNSA. CDR3 size: 14 residues. V lost 5 bases, J lost 4 bases, and 5 bases stayed unmatched. CDR3 DNA: TGTGCCAGCAGCAACCGACAGGGGTCAGATACGCAGTATTTT. This sequence encodes CASSNRQGSDTQYF.

V and J are TRBV27 and TRBJ2-1; D is ambiguous. From germline, CDR1 is MNHEY and CDR2 SMNVEV (reference sequence). Trimming stripped 5 bases from V and 8 bases from J, with 16 bases between. The CDR3 runs to 14 residues. CDR3 coding DNA: TGTGCCAGCAGTCCAATTCCTAATTTCGATGAGCAGTTCTTC. Residues: CASSPIPNFDEQFF.

The rearrangement links TRBV29-1 to TRBJ2-2; 8 positions agree with TRBD1. The V gene end was trimmed by 8 bases and the J gene end by 5 bases; junction bases not matched to a gene: 4. The CDR3 is made up of 12 amino acids. Per germline, CDR1 SQVTM and CDR2 ANQGSEA. The CDR3 reads CSPRQGTGELFF. CDR3 in DNA: TGCAGCCCGAGACAGGGGACCGGGGAGCTGTTTTTT.

Here the CDR3 DNA reads TGTGCCAGCCTTGGACTAGCGGGAGCAGAGCAGTTCTTC. Translated, it gives CASLGLAGAEQFF. The chain combines TRBV12-3 or TRBV12-4 with TRBJ2-1; 13 bases are shared with TRBD2. The CDR3 totals 13 residues. Trimming at V came to 8 bases and at J to 10 bases, leaving 5 bases not matched to a gene.

The chain employs TRBV5-1 and TRBJ1-1; D gene uncertain. The CDR3 is made up of 12 amino acids. Germline V gene sequence: CDR1 SGHRS, CDR2 YFSETQ. Trimming stripped 1 base from V and 4 bases from J, with 5 bases between. DNA of the CDR3: TGCGCCAGCAGCTTGACGGGCACTGAAGCTTTCTTT. Protein product: CASSLTGTEAFF.

Of note for this clone: The sample carries other DNA sequences with the same CDR3. This chain joins TRBV7-9 and TRBJ2-3; no clear D gene. Deletions cut 1 base from V and 3 bases from J, with 8 bases between. The germline gives CDR1 SEHNR, CDR2 FQNEAQ (reference sequence). This CDR3 is built from 14 residues. CDR3 bases: TGTGCCAGCAGCTTAGATGCGGTTACAGATACGCAGTATTTT. As protein: CASSLDAVTDTQYF.

The chain links TRBV5-1 to TRBJ2-2; a weak D match, TRBD2 (6 bases). This CDR3 is 14 amino acids long. V was clipped by 4 bases and J by 4 bases, with 11 bases between them. Germline loops: CDR1 SGHRS, CDR2 YFSETQ. Written as DNA, the CDR3 is TGCGCCAGCAGCGTCGGGACTTCCACCGGGGAGCTGTTTTTT. Protein product: CASSVGTSTGELFF.

The V gene is TRBV14, the J gene TRBJ1-1; 7 nucleotides line up with TRBD1. After removal of 8 bases from V and 1 base from J, the junction contained 4 bases not matched to a gene. This CDR3 is built from 13 residues. CDR1 is SGHDN and CDR2 is FVKESK in the germline V gene. The CDR3 region has the DNA TGTGCCAGCGGACAGGCCACGAACACTGAAGCTTTCTTT. Translated, it gives CASGQATNTEAFF.

The chain recombines TRBV7-8 with TRBJ2-3, with 8 bases identical to TRBD2. Losses at the gene ends were 2 bases for V and 1 base for J; bases not matched to a gene: 11. Per germline, CDR1 SGHVS and CDR2 FQNEAQ. The CDR3 runs 18 residues. CDR3 DNA sequence: TGTGCCAGCAGCTTAATACCTCCGGGACTAGGGGGCACAGATACGCAGTATTTT. It is translated as CASSLIPPGLGGTDTQYF. Filled out from reference TRBV7-8 and TRBJ2-3, the complete variable domain reads GAGVSQSPRYKVAKRGQDVALRCDPISGHVSLFWYQQALGQGPEFLTYFQNEAQLDKSGLPSDRFFAERPEGSVSTLKIQRTQQEDSAVYLCASSLIPPGLGGTDTQYFGPGTRLTVL.

There are many counts of this clone. The rearrangement links TRBV11-2 to TRBJ1-6; tentatively, D is TRBD1 (5 bases). This CDR3 spans 15 amino acids. Germline CDR1 is SGHAT and CDR2 is FQNNGV. Trimming removed 5 bases from V and 8 bases from J, with 16 bases in between. CDR3 sequence (DNA): TGTGCCAGCAGCCCCCGAGGCAGGGTCTATTCACCCCTCCACTTT. Translation: CASSPRGRVYSPLHF.

The chain's CDR3 is CASSSLEGGIDTQYF. DNA for the CDR3: TGTGCCAGCAGTTCCCTAGAGGGAGGTATAGATACGCAGTATTTT. The V gene is TRBV6-2 or TRBV6-3, the J gene TRBJ2-3, with D possibly TRBD2 on 6 matching bases. The CDR3 extends over 15 amino acids. CDR1 and CDR2 (germline): MNHEY, SVGEGT. Trimming removed 4 bases from V and 5 bases from J, with 16 bases in between.

By sample fraction, this clone is medium-sized. V gene TRBV11-3 combines with J gene TRBJ1-1, with TRBD1 as a possible D gene (6 bases). This CDR3 has 13 residues. V shed 5 bases and J shed 5 bases, with 12 bases lying between them. CDR1 and CDR2 (germline): SGHNT, YENEEA. The CDR3 nucleotides are TGTGCCAGCAGCCCGCAGGGGCCTACTGAAGCTTTCTTT. It specifies CASSPQGPTEAFF.

This chain's CDR3 is CSAAMHQPQHF. Here the CDR3 DNA reads TGCAGCGCAGCGATGCATCAGCCCCAGCATTTT. This chain links TRBV29-1 with TRBJ1-5; no clear D gene. This CDR3 has 11 residues. The germline V gene encodes CDR1 SQVTM and CDR2 ANQGSEA. Trimming took 7 bases from V and 5 from J, leaving 9 bases between them.

CDR3 bases: TGCGCCAGCAGCCAAGATATTACAGGAGCTCAGCCCCAGCATTTT. Translated, it gives CASSQDITGAQPQHF. The chain uses TRBV4-3 and TRBJ1-5; a possible D gene is TRBD1 (5 bases). V was clipped by 0 bases and J by 6 bases, with 12 bases between them. Germline V lookup: CDR1 LGHNA, CDR2 YSLEER. The CDR3 length is 15 residues.

This clone was observed a handful of times. V and J are TRBV7-8 and TRBJ1-1; 7 nucleotides line up with TRBD1. CDR3 size: 14 residues. Germline lookup yields CDR1 SGHVS and CDR2 FQNEAQ. V gave up 4 bases and J gave up 4 bases; unmatched junction bases: 6. The CDR3 is CASSSPDRFTEAFF. The DNA of the CDR3 is TGTGCCAGCAGCTCTCCGGACAGGTTCACTGAAGCTTTCTTT. The whole variable domain, remainder taken from reference TRBV7-8 and TRBJ1-1, is GAGVSQSPRYKVAKRGQDVALRCDPISGHVSLFWYQQALGQGPEFLTYFQNEAQLDKSGLPSDRFFAERPEGSVSTLKIQRTQQEDSAVYLCASSSPDRFTEAFFGQGTRLTVV.

The chain links TRBV25-1 to TRBJ2-7; 8 bases match TRBD2. Germline V lookup: CDR1 MGHDK, CDR2 SYGVNS. V was pared by 4 bases and J by 7 bases, with 12 bases of the junction left unmatched. The CDR3 runs 15 residues. CDR3 DNA sequence: TGTGCCAGCAGTGGGAGCGGGAGTCATTCTGGGGAGCAGTACTTC. As protein: CASSGSGSHSGEQYF.

The chain joins TRBV29-1 to TRBJ1-2, with TRBD1 as a possible D gene (5 bases). The germline V and J ends were trimmed by 5 bases and 6 bases, with 34 bases remaining between them. From germline, CDR1 is SQVTM and CDR2 ANQGSEA. The length of the CDR3 is 19 residues. The CDR3 spells CSVYYGPPSGIQAFHGYTF. In DNA form, the CDR3 reads TGCAGCGTTTATTACGGGCCGCCCTCTGGGATACAGGCCTTCCATGGCTACACCTTC.

The J gene is TRBJ1-1, the V gene TRBV4-1; TRBD1 matches at 7 bases. Germline CDR1 MGHRA, CDR2 YSYEKL. The length of the CDR3 is 17 residues. Trimming removed 3 bases from V and 3 bases from J; junction bases left unmatched: 13. The CDR3 DNA reads TGCGCCAGCAGCCACTGGGACAGCCAGAAGGGGGACACTGAAGCTTTCTTT. It translates to CASSHWDSQKGDTEAFF.